Following are 32 T cell receptor beta chains from one sample sequenced in a study of blood T cells in healthy people across ages. Together with a sample-barcoded 5' primer, a J-beta primer mix was included in a second PCR lasting about 7 to 12 cycles. MiXCR, applied by TCRdb to the 5' RACE reads, yields one record per CDR3 protein. In the table there are 1 million or so distinct CDR3 sequences, less than 50% of which are singletons. The sequencing sample was made of blood. These receptors were collected from an older woman in good health.

The rearrangement links TRBV20-1 to TRBJ1-4; D not certain. The CDR3 extends over 14 amino acids. Germline assignment: CDR1 DFQATT and CDR2 SNEGSKA (reference sequence). V lost 3 bases, J lost 0 bases, and 8 bases lay in between. CDR3 nucleotide sequence: TGCAGTGCTAGCGTAGATGCAACTAATGAAAAACTGTTTTTT. Protein sequence: CSASVDATNEKLFF.

The chain employs TRBV25-1 and TRBJ2-5, with a weak D call TRBD1 (5 bases). This CDR3 contains 14 residues. The V gene lost 0 bases and the J gene lost 4 bases, with 9 bases spanning the gap. Looked up from germline, CDR1 is MGHDK and CDR2 is SYGVNS. The CDR3 region has the DNA TGTGCCAGCAGTGAATATGGTGGGGCAGAGACCCAGTACTTC. Translating it yields CASSEYGGAETQYF.

The V call is TRBV7-8, the J call TRBJ2-4, with 8 nucleotides matching TRBD2. The trim removed 3 bases at V and 11 bases at J, leaving 9 bases unmatched. CDR1 SGHVS and CDR2 FQNEAQ come from the germline V gene. The CDR3 sequence is 14 residues long. CDR3 residues: CASSFVEASGLQYF. The CDR3 DNA reads TGTGCCAGCAGCTTTGTTGAGGCTAGCGGGCTTCAGTACTTC.

This clonotype was picked up a small number of times. The rearrangement joins TRBV6-4 to TRBJ2-1; D not resolved. The CDR3 covers 13 residues. CDR1 and CDR2 (germline): MRHNA, SNTAGT. V was clipped by 1 base and J by 9 bases, with 10 bases between them. In DNA form, the CDR3 reads TGTGCCAGCAGTGACTGGGAATATGGTGAGCAGTTCTTC. Protein sequence: CASSDWEYGEQFF.

The V gene is TRBV7-9, the J gene TRBJ1-1; no clear D. Germline V gene lookup returns CDR1 SEHNR and CDR2 FQNEAQ (reference sequence). This CDR3 spans 12 amino acids. V was clipped by 5 bases and J by 11 bases, with 15 bases between them. The CDR3 DNA is TGTGCCAGCAGCCCAAGCAAAGGGCACGCTTTCTTT. This sequence encodes CASSPSKGHAFF.

This chain links TRBV29-1 with TRBJ1-4, with D perhaps matching TRBD1 (6 bases). The germline CDR1 and CDR2 sequences are SQVTM and ANQGSEA. This CDR3 is built from 13 residues. V was shortened by 7 bases and J by 1 base, with 10 bases between the two germline ends. In DNA form, the CDR3 reads TGCAGCGGAGGAGGGGGAACTAATGAAAAACTGTTTTTT. The encoded protein is CSGGGGTNEKLFF.

In its sample, this clonotype was seen a few times. The rearrangement uses TRBV2 and TRBJ2-5, with 8 bases matching TRBD1. The J call may be mistaken, given a closer DNA end match to TRBJ2-7. From germline, CDR1 is SNHLY and CDR2 FYNNEI. CDR3 length equals 14 residues. The CDR3 DNA is TGTGCCAGCACGAGCCAGGGGGCGAGCCACGAGCAGTACTTC. Encoded protein: CASTSQGASHEQYF.

V and J are TRBV9 and TRBJ2-1; D tentatively fits TRBD1 or TRBD2 (6 bases each). The V end lost 4 bases, the J end lost 13 bases, and 21 bases lay between the germline ends. The CDR3 sequence is 14 residues long. CDR1 and CDR2 (germline): SGDLS, YYNGEE. The CDR3 nucleotides read TGTGCCAGCAGCTACATACAGGGAGGCGAGACCCAGTTCTTC. This sequence encodes CASSYIQGGETQFF.

The V gene is TRBV29-1, the J gene TRBJ2-1, with unresolved D. The germline CDR1 and CDR2 sequences are SQVTM and ANQGSEA. V gave up 5 bases and J gave up 4 bases, with 6 bases separating them. CDR3 length: 11 amino acids. CDR3 coding DNA: TGCAGCGTTCCTACATACAATGAGCAGTTCTTC. This encodes CSVPTYNEQFF.

This clonotype was seen just once. This could be a read error, since a much larger clone is one nucleotide away. CDR3 sequence reads: CASSEESNEELFF. CDR3 DNA sequence: TGTGCCAGCAGTGAGGAGTCTAATGAAGAACTGTTTTTT. V usage is TRBV2 and J usage is TRBJ1-4; D is undetermined. The CDR3 is made up of 13 amino acids. Germline-derived CDR1 and CDR2 are SNHLY and FYNNEI.

In DNA form, the CDR3 reads TGTGCCAGCAGCCAAGATTTTATGACAGTGGGCAATCAGCCCCAGCATTTT. Its translation is CASSQDFMTVGNQPQHF. The chain links TRBV4-2 to TRBJ1-5; D perhaps matches TRBD1 (5 bases). The CDR3 totals 17 residues. The V end was cut by 0 bases, the J end by 2 bases, with 14 bases between. The germline V gene has CDR1 LGHNA and CDR2 YNFKEQ.

To note about this clonotype: A much larger clone lies a single base off, so this may be a read error. The chain uses TRBV12-3 or TRBV12-4 and TRBJ2-1; 10 positions agree with TRBD1. This CDR3 is 15 amino acids long. The CDR3, as DNA: TGTGCCAGCAGGGGGGGACAGGGGAACTACGATGAGCAGTTCTTC. This gives the protein CASRGGQGNYDEQFF.

This chain connects TRBV4-2 to TRBJ2-2; D call uncertain. Germline V gene sequence: CDR1 LGHNA, CDR2 YNFKEQ. Deletions cut 2 bases from V and 5 bases from J, with 9 bases between. This CDR3 has 14 residues. Here the CDR3 reads CASSQLSETGELFF. Written as DNA, the CDR3 is TGTGCCAGCAGCCAACTCTCGGAGACCGGGGAGCTGTTTTTT.

This clonotype appeared a single time. This chain joins TRBV20-1 and TRBJ1-2; no clear D. The germline gives CDR1 DFQATT, CDR2 SNEGSKA (reference sequence). This CDR3 has 13 residues. With 5 bases removed from V and 9 bases from J, the gap between germline ends came to 19 bases. The CDR3 protein is CSADGPLRGSYTF. The CDR3 DNA is TGCAGTGCTGACGGACCCCTCCGAGGAAGCTACACCTTC.

The CDR3 sequence is CAIAGGRETQYF. CDR3 DNA sequence: TGTGCCATCGCAGGGGGCAGAGAGACCCAGTACTTC. V gene TRBV10-3 combines with J gene TRBJ2-5, with 8 positions matching TRBD1. After removal of 8 bases from V and 4 bases from J, the junction contained 3 bases not matched to a gene. Germline loops: CDR1 ENHRY, CDR2 SYGVKD. The CDR3 has 12 amino acids.

V usage is TRBV12-3 or TRBV12-4 and J usage is TRBJ2-5, with D tentatively TRBD2 (6 bases). V lost 5 bases, J lost 11 bases, and 27 bases lay in between. The CDR3 is made up of 16 amino acids. CDR3 sequence: CASSAYGSRTYNEQYF. The CDR3, as DNA: TGTGCCAGCAGTGCCTACGGGAGCCGGACCTACAATGAGCAGTACTTC.

V usage is TRBV7-7 and J usage is TRBJ2-2; perhaps TRBD2 as D (5 bases). V was pared by 3 bases and J by 3 bases, with 8 bases between. The CDR3 spans 14 residues. The germline V gene encodes CDR1 SSHAT and CDR2 FNYEAQ (reference sequence). The CDR3 DNA reads TGTGCCAGCAGCTTGGTGGAGGACACCGGGGAGCTGTTTTTT. Encoded protein: CASSLVEDTGELFF.

This chain links TRBV3-1 with TRBJ2-2; possibly TRBD2 for D (6 bases). Trimming pared 1 base from V and 0 bases from J, leaving 15 bases between. The CDR3 totals 18 residues. From germline, CDR1 is LGHDT and CDR2 YNNKEL (reference sequence). The CDR3 sequence: CASSQVGGSIANTGELFF. The DNA of the CDR3 is TGTGCCAGCAGCCAAGTGGGGGGAAGCATTGCGAACACCGGGGAGCTGTTTTTT.

The DNA of the CDR3 is TGCAGCGTTGACTTTGCAGGGTCTAACTATGGCTACACCTTC. Its translation is CSVDFAGSNYGYTF. The chain employs TRBV29-1 and TRBJ1-2, with a weak D call TRBD1 (5 bases). V shed 3 bases and J shed 0 bases, with 11 bases lying between them. This CDR3 region has 14 residues. Per germline, CDR1 SQVTM and CDR2 ANQGSEA.

The table lists this clonotype with a few counts. J is TRBJ1-1 and V is TRBV15, with a tentative D call TRBD1 (5 bases). CDR3 length: 15 amino acids. V lost 0 bases, J lost 3 bases, and 11 bases lay in between. Germline-derived CDR1 and CDR2 are LNHNV and YYDKDF (reference sequence). Here the CDR3 reads CATSREPGRDTEAFF. CDR3 in DNA: TGTGCCACCAGCAGAGAACCGGGACGGGACACTGAAGCTTTCTTT.

The chain carries TRBV10-1 and TRBJ2-7, with D unresolved. Germline V CDR1 and CDR2: WNHNN, SYGVQD (reference sequence). The CDR3 is 13 amino acids. Trimming left V 2 bases short and J 8 bases short, with 13 bases between. The chain's CDR3 is CASSETMALQQYF. Here the CDR3 DNA reads TGCGCCAGCAGTGAGACGATGGCACTCCAGCAGTACTTC.

This clonotype showed up just once. The V call is TRBV20-1, the J call TRBJ2-3, with 8 bases fitting TRBD2. This CDR3 has 13 residues. The germline V gene encodes CDR1 DFQATT and CDR2 SNEGSKA (reference sequence). The V and J ends lost 6 bases and 1 base, in that order; junction bases with no gene match: 3. The CDR3 nucleotides read TGCAGTGCCGGGAGGGCCGGCACAGATACGCAGTATTTT. Protein: CSAGRAGTDTQYF.

This clonotype was counted a few times. CDR3 DNA: TGTGCTAGTGGCCCCCCGGCGGGCAACACAGATACGCAGTATTTT. Its protein product is CASGPPAGNTDTQYF. The chain has TRBV12-5 and TRBJ2-3; maybe TRBD2 (5 bases). There are 15 residues in the CDR3. V lost 6 bases and J 2 bases, leaving 15 bases between the germline ends. Looked up from germline, CDR1 is LGHNT and CDR2 is FRNRAP.

The rearrangement joins TRBV27 to TRBJ2-4; unclear D gene. Germline CDR1 MNHEY, CDR2 SMNVEV (reference sequence). Trimming pared 6 bases from V and 3 bases from J, leaving 12 bases between. The CDR3 sequence is 14 residues long. This CDR3 is CASRLELDKNIQYF. CDR3 sequence (DNA): TGTGCCAGCAGATTGGAATTAGACAAAAACATTCAGTACTTC.

CDR3 bases: TGCAGTGCTAGAGAGGGGGGGGCGTCAGAGACCCAGTACTTC. Its translation: CSAREGGASETQYF. The chain has TRBV20-1 and TRBJ2-5; tentative D call: TRBD2 (7 bases). Trimming stripped 0 bases from V and 4 bases from J, with 12 bases between. Per germline, CDR1 DFQATT and CDR2 SNEGSKA (reference sequence). This CDR3 contains 14 residues.

This clonotype has more than one count but fewer than ten. V is TRBV10-1 and J is TRBJ2-7, with D perhaps TRBD2 (5 bases). The CDR3 sequence is 14 residues long. Germline CDR1 is WNHNN and CDR2 is SYGVQD (reference sequence). V gave up 0 bases and J gave up 3 bases, with 9 bases separating them. CDR3: CASSESGLDYEQYF. DNA of the CDR3: TGCGCCAGCAGTGAGTCTGGACTCGACTACGAGCAGTACTTC.

This clonotype occurred many times. The chain couples TRBV20-1 to TRBJ2-7; tentative D call: TRBD2 (6 bases). The CDR3 is made up of 12 amino acids. Germline V gene sequence: CDR1 DFQATT, CDR2 SNEGSKA (reference sequence). Trimming shortened V by 3 bases and J by 4 bases, and 10 bases separated the two germline ends. CDR3 nucleotides: TGCAGTGCTAGTCAGGGAGGTTACGAGCAGTACTTC. Its translation: CSASQGGYEQYF.

This chain links TRBV6-2 or TRBV6-3 with TRBJ2-2; 13 bases match TRBD2. The ends lost 6 bases at V and 7 bases at J; junction bases unmatched: 2. The CDR3 consists of 14 residues. CDR1 and CDR2 from the germline V gene are MNHEY and SVGEGT. The CDR3 spells CASRGLAGNGELFF. Written as DNA, the CDR3 is TGTGCCAGCAGGGGACTAGCGGGAAACGGGGAGCTGTTTTTT.

The genes are TRBV10-3 and TRBJ2-1; D is unclear. CDR3 size: 13 residues. Looked up from germline, CDR1 is ENHRY and CDR2 is SYGVKD. V lost 4 bases and J 7 bases, leaving 11 bases between the germline ends. The DNA for the CDR3 is TGTGCCATCAGTGGCCAGCTCGATAATGAGCAGTTCTTC. Translated, it gives CAISGQLDNEQFF.

The CDR3 region has the DNA TGTGCCAGCAGCCAGGGTCAGAAAAACACTGAAGCTTTCTTT. Protein product: CASSQGQKNTEAFF. The chain has TRBV4-2 and TRBJ1-1; unclear D gene. The CDR3 spans 14 residues. Germline V gives CDR1 LGHNA, CDR2 YNFKEQ. V was clipped by 3 bases and J by 2 bases, with 10 bases between them.

This chain uses TRBV7-9 with TRBJ2-2, with TRBD2 identical over 9 bases. The germline V gene has CDR1 SEHNR and CDR2 FQNEAQ (reference sequence). This CDR3 is 19 amino acids long. Trimming took 5 bases from V and 4 from J; bases not matched to a gene: 17. The CDR3 sequence: CASSPLSSSGSRGTGELFF. In DNA form, the CDR3 reads TGTGCCAGCAGCCCTCTGAGTAGTAGCGGGAGTCGGGGCACCGGGGAGCTGTTTTTT.

This clonotype has only a few counts. In DNA, the CDR3 is TGTGCCAGCAGCGTAGCTCAGGGGACCGAGCAGTACTTC. Translation: CASSVAQGTEQYF. The chain uses TRBV9 and TRBJ2-7; possible D gene TRBD1, 6 bases. Trimming took off 0 bases at V and 6 bases at J, with 10 bases between the two ends. CDR1 SGDLS and CDR2 YYNGEE come from the germline V gene. CDR3 length equals 13 residues.